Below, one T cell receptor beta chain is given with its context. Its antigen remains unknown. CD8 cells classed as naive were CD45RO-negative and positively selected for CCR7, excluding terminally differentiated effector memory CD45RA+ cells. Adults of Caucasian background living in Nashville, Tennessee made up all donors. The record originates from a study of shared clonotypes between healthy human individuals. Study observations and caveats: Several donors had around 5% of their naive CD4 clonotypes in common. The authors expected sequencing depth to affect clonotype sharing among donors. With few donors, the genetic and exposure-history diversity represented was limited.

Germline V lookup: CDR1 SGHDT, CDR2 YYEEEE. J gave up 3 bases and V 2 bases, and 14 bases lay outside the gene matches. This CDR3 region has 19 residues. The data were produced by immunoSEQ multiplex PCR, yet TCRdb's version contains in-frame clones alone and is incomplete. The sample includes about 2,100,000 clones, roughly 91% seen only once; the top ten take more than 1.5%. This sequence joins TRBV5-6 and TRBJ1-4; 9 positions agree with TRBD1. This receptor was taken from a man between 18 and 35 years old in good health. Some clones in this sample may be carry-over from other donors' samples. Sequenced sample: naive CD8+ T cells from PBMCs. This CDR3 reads CASSFLGTGTQVANEKLFF. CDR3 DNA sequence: TGTGCCAGCAGCTTCCTGGGGACAGGGACTCAAGTGGCTAATGAAAAACTGTTTTTT.